These 28 T cell receptor beta chains were sequenced from one sample in a study of monozygotic twins with inflammatory bowel disease. TCRdb reworked the 5' RACE reads into one entry per CDR3 protein, no DNA. The table for this sample gives more than 300,000 distinct CDR3 sequences. The specimen sequenced was blood. The receptors come from a human donor with ulcerative colitis or Crohn's disease, or a healthy co-twin of an affected twin (not recorded which).

The chain links TRBV30 to TRBJ1-5. CDR3 length: 17 residues. Germline V gives CDR1 GTSNPN, CDR2 SVGIG (reference sequence). Here the CDR3 reads CAWSVPGKGYSNQPQHF.

The chain links TRBV6-2 or TRBV6-3 to TRBJ2-1; the TCRdb D gene call, TRBD1, has no DNA to confirm it. In germline, CDR1 is MNHEY, CDR2 SVGEGT. The CDR3 is 15 amino acids. Here the CDR3 reads CASSYSLTDYNEQFF.

The chain is built from TRBV5-1 and TRBJ2-1; TCRdb returns TRBD2, unconfirmable since there is no DNA. CDR1 and CDR2 from the germline V gene are SGHRS and YFSETQ. This CDR3 is built from 13 residues. The chain's CDR3 is CASSTGLAEGQFF.

J is TRBJ2-7 and V is TRBV19. Germline V lookup: CDR1 LNHDA, CDR2 SQIVND (reference sequence). The CDR3 spans 13 residues. The CDR3 sequence: CASIIVFSYEQYF.

The V gene is TRBV28, the J gene TRBJ1-2. The V gene's germline CDR1 is MDHEN and CDR2 SYDVKM. The CDR3 sequence is 13 residues long. The CDR3: CASSSRALVGYTF.

The rearrangement links TRBV7-2 to TRBJ2-3; TCRdb reports TRBD2, a call that lacks DNA to check it against. The CDR3 has 15 residues. Looked up from germline, CDR1 is SGHTA and CDR2 is FQGNSA. The CDR3: CASSLLRLGGDTQYF.

This sequence joins TRBV12-3 or TRBV12-4 and TRBJ2-7; TCRdb returns TRBD2, unconfirmable since there is no DNA. This CDR3 contains 16 residues. CDR3 loop: CASSLRSSSGSYEQYF.

V gene TRBV20-1 combines with J gene TRBJ1-2. This CDR3 has 12 amino acids. In germline, CDR1 is DFQATT, CDR2 SNEGSKA (reference sequence). The CDR3 sequence is CSCEEYHYGYTF.

V usage is TRBV5-1 and J usage is TRBJ2-7; without DNA, the TCRdb call of TRBD1 cannot be checked. In germline, CDR1 is SGHRS, CDR2 YFSETQ. The CDR3 is 14 residues long. This CDR3 is CASSLQDRVNEQYF.

The chain uses TRBV4-3 and TRBJ1-6; the D gene TCRdb calls, TRBD1, cannot be checked with no DNA. CDR1 is LGHNA and CDR2 is YSLEER in the germline V gene. This CDR3 comprises 18 residues. CDR3 in amino acids: CASSQGDYGTGLDSPLHF.

The CDR3 here is CASSVVGGVAYNEQFF. The chain has TRBV9 and TRBJ2-1; TCRdb returns TRBD2, unconfirmable since there is no DNA. The germline V gene has CDR1 SGDLS and CDR2 YYNGEE. The CDR3 sequence is 16 residues long.

The J gene is TRBJ2-7, the V gene TRBV5-5; TCRdb's D call of TRBD1 is untestable without DNA. The germline CDR1 and CDR2 sequences are SGHKS and YYEKEE (reference sequence). The CDR3 length is 14 residues. The CDR3 loop reads CASSFRDGFYEQYF.

The chain employs TRBV3-1 and TRBJ1-5; the D call from TCRdb, TRBD1, cannot be confirmed without DNA. This CDR3 region has 16 residues. CDR1 is LGHDT, CDR2 YNNKEL, per germline (reference sequence). CDR3 sequence reads: CASSWGATTLNQPQHF.

CDR3 residues: CASSPAYYNEQFF. This chain joins TRBV12-3 or TRBV12-4 and TRBJ2-1; there is no DNA to check the TCRdb D call of TRBD1. CDR3 size: 13 residues.

J is TRBJ2-7 and V is TRBV15; no DNA is available, so the TRBD1 call from TCRdb remains unchecked. The CDR3 extends over 14 amino acids. Germline V lookup: CDR1 LNHNV, CDR2 YYDKDF (reference sequence). The CDR3 reads CATSRSTGGYEQYF. Full variable domain (outside the CDR3, taken from reference TRBV15 and TRBJ2-7): DAMVIQNPRYQVTQFGKPVTLSCSQTLNHNVMYWYQQKSSQAPKLLFHYYDKDFNNEADTPDNFQSRRPNTSFCFLDIRSPGLGDTAMYLCATSRSTGGYEQYFGPGTRLTVT.

The V gene is TRBV7-6, the J gene TRBJ1-2; TCRdb reports TRBD1, a call that lacks DNA to check it against. The length of the CDR3 is 16 residues. Germline V CDR1 and CDR2: SGHVS, FNYEAQ. The CDR3 sequence is CASSALDRGASYGYTF.

This rearrangement joins TRBV20-1 to TRBJ2-7. This CDR3 region has 13 residues. Germline V CDR1 and CDR2: DFQATT, SNEGSKA (reference sequence). This CDR3 is CSTSTGGSYEQYF.

The J gene is TRBJ2-5, the V gene TRBV12-3 or TRBV12-4; with no DNA, the TCRdb D assignment of TRBD2 cannot be verified. CDR3 size: 15 residues. The CDR3 sequence: CASSRTSGYQETQYF.

V gene TRBV20-1 combines with J gene TRBJ2-7; the D call of TRBD2 rests on TCRdb alone, since no DNA is present to check it. Germline V gene data show CDR1 as DFQATT and CDR2 as SNEGSKA (reference sequence). This CDR3 has 14 amino acids. CDR3 protein: CSARVIGFGGEPYF.

The chain links TRBV18 to TRBJ2-7. There are 14 residues in the CDR3. Germline V gene sequence: CDR1 KGHSH, CDR2 LQKENI. CDR3 in amino acids: CASSPSDSSYEQYF.

The V call is TRBV28, the J call TRBJ2-7; TCRdb picks TRBD2, but there is no DNA to check that call. This CDR3 region has 12 residues. Germline CDR1 is MDHEN and CDR2 is SYDVKM. The CDR3 is CASSPLAGGVYF.

The V gene is TRBV9, the J gene TRBJ1-2; TCRdb's D call of TRBD1 is untestable without DNA. Germline CDR1 SGDLS, CDR2 YYNGEE. CDR3 size: 15 residues. The CDR3 sequence is CASSSTGTGNYGYTF.

The rearrangement joins TRBV21-1 to TRBJ1-2. TRBV21-1 is a recognized pseudogene. This CDR3 has 17 residues. The CDR3 region is CASSKVVIRDPTYGYTF.

CDR3 residues: CASSSGLAGGFSPSRELFF. The chain has TRBV28 and TRBJ2-2; the D call from TCRdb, TRBD2, cannot be confirmed without DNA. Germline values: CDR1 MDHEN, CDR2 SYDVKM. The CDR3 is made up of 19 amino acids.

V usage is TRBV14 and J usage is TRBJ2-3; TCRdb's assignment of TRBD2 cannot be checked, as there is no DNA. Germline V CDR1 and CDR2: SGHDN, FVKESK. The length of the CDR3 is 16 residues. The CDR3 sequence: CASSQARGAHGDTQYF.

The chain has TRBV19 and TRBJ1-1; TCRdb's D call of TRBD1 is untestable without DNA. The V gene's germline CDR1 is LNHDA and CDR2 SQIVND (reference sequence). This CDR3 contains 14 residues. This CDR3 reads CASSRQGAGTEAFF.

The chain is built from TRBV6-1 and TRBJ1-5. Germline loops: CDR1 MNHNS, CDR2 SASEGT. The CDR3 loop spans 15 amino acids. The CDR3 spells CASKQHPSFNQPQHF.

The genes are TRBV4-2 and TRBJ2-6; TCRdb proposes TRBD2, but this gene call is untestable without DNA. Germline V CDR1 and CDR2: LGHNA, YNFKEQ. The CDR3 runs 19 residues. The CDR3 spells CASSHDPPSVAGGSNVLTF.